The rows below give T cell receptor beta chains drawn from one sample of a study of blood T cell repertoires in COVID-19. The data were produced by immunoSEQ multiplex PCR, yet TCRdb's version contains in-frame clones alone and is incomplete. Counted here are 390,000 or so clones, around 87% occurring once; the ten biggest clones make up about 10%. The material sequenced was peripheral blood. Receptors were obtained from a woman in her twenties or thirties with COVID-19, enrolled during active disease. Both conserved end residues are part of each CDR3. The D gene is left open where the match is weak. Only some rows state a clone size, as once, few, many or a class for expanded clones.

CDR3 length	clone size	V gene	J gene	D gene	CDR3 protein	CDR3 DNA
14	-	TRBV5-6	TRBJ1-1	-	CASSFRTGNTEAFF	TGTGCCAGCAGCTTCCGCACAGGGAACACTGAAGCTTTCTTT
14	-	TRBV19	TRBJ1-3	-	CASSGSGPGNTIYF	TGTGCCAGTAGTGGGAGCGGGCCGGGAAACACCATATATTTT
11	-	TRBV30	TRBJ1-6	-	CAWGRGSPLHF	TGTGCCTGGGGCAGGGGTTCACCCCTCCACTTT
16	-	TRBV10-3	TRBJ2-7	-	CAISEAVGRGSYEQYF	TGTGCCATCAGTGAGGCAGTCGGCAGGGGATCCTACGAGCAGTACTTC
14	-	TRBV5-1	TRBJ2-7	-	CASSLVDRRGEQYF	TGCGCCAGCAGCTTGGTCGACAGGCGCGGCGAGCAGTACTTC
15	-	TRBV18	TRBJ2-5	-	CASSDFTGLGETQYF	TGTGCCAGCTCAGATTTTACAGGCCTGGGAGAGACCCAGTACTTC
14	few	TRBV7-2	TRBJ2-2	-	CASSRTRSSGELFF	TGTGCCAGCAGCCGGACACGGTCGAGCGGGGAGCTGTTTTTT
15	-	TRBV7-9	TRBJ2-1	-	CASSLTVSSYNEQFF	TGTGCCAGCAGCTTAACAGTCAGCTCCTACAATGAGCAGTTCTTC
13	once	TRBV6-6	TRBJ2-1	TRBD2	CASSPSGRLEQFF	TGTGCCAGCAGCCCTAGCGGGAGGCTTGAGCAGTTCTTC
14	once	TRBV5-1	TRBJ1-1	TRBD1	CASSLGRAGGIVAF	TGCGCCAGCAGCTTGGGAAGGGCAGGGGGCATTGTGGCCTTT
11	-	TRBV20-1	TRBJ1-2	-	CSGGGRYGYTF	TGCAGCGGGGGGGGCCGCTATGGCTACACCTTC
15	-	TRBV9	TRBJ2-7	TRBD2	CASSVEASGSNEQYF	TGTGCCAGCAGCGTAGAGGCTAGCGGGAGTAACGAGCAGTACTTC
12	-	TRBV28	TRBJ1-1	-	CASSLGQPRAFF	TGTGCCAGCAGTTTAGGACAGCCGAGAGCTTTCTTT
13	once	TRBV4-1	TRBJ1-2	-	CASSQEFGYGYTF	TGCGCCAGCAGCCAAGAATTCGGGTACGGCTACACCTTC
15	few	TRBV7-2	TRBJ1-2	TRBD1	CASTLRPGQGDGYTF	TGTGCCAGCACCTTACGGCCGGGACAGGGTGATGGCTACACCTTC
17	-	TRBV24-1	TRBJ2-7	TRBD1	CATSEGGQGEASYEQYF	TGTGCCACCAGTGAGGGCGGACAGGGAGAGGCCTCCTACGAGCAGTACTTC
15	-	TRBV2	TRBJ2-7	TRBD2	CASRLAGGSPYEQYF	TGTGCCAGCAGACTAGCGGGAGGTTCTCCCTACGAGCAGTACTTC
15	-	TRBV10-2	TRBJ2-1	TRBD2	CASSERTSGGNEQFF	TGCGCCAGCAGTGAGCGAACTAGCGGGGGGAATGAGCAGTTCTTC
16	-	TRBV19	TRBJ2-6	TRBD1	CASSAATGAGANVLTF	TGTGCCAGTAGTGCGGCCACAGGGGCAGGGGCCAACGTCCTGACTTTC
14	-	TRBV9	TRBJ2-7	TRBD2	CASSETSGSYEQYF	TGTGCCAGCAGCGAGACTAGCGGGAGCTACGAGCAGTACTTC
13	-	TRBV28	TRBJ2-7	TRBD1	CASRGDRGREQYF	TGTGCCAGCAGGGGGGACAGGGGTCGAGAGCAGTACTTC
14	-	TRBV10-3	TRBJ1-2	TRBD1	CAISAAQGNYGYTF	TGTGCCATCAGTGCTGCACAGGGGAACTATGGCTACACCTTC
15	-	TRBV5-4	TRBJ2-5	TRBD2	CASSLPTSGKETQYF	TGTGCCAGCAGCTTGCCAACTAGCGGGAAAGAGACCCAGTACTTC
14	-	TRBV2	TRBJ1-2	-	CASSEQGKGYGYTF	TGTGCCAGCAGTGAGCAGGGGAAGGGCTATGGCTACACCTTC
14	-	TRBV19	TRBJ2-7	TRBD1	CASRPTGGSYEQYF	TGTGCCAGTAGGCCGACAGGGGGATCCTACGAGCAGTACTTC
15	-	TRBV6-1	TRBJ2-2	TRBD2	CASSETSGSAGELFF	TGTGCCAGCAGTGAGACTAGCGGGAGCGCCGGGGAGCTGTTTTTT
13	-	TRBV30	TRBJ1-2	-	CASEAGRGYGYTF	TGTGCCTCAGAAGCCGGCAGGGGCTATGGCTACACCTTC
14	-	TRBV5-1	TRBJ2-1	-	CASSLDSFSNEQFF	TGCGCCAGCAGCTTGGACAGTTTCTCCAATGAGCAGTTCTTC
15	-	TRBV18	TRBJ1-2	TRBD1	CASSRDRGGEYGYTF	TGTGCCAGCTCACGCGACAGGGGAGGTGAATATGGCTACACCTTC
16	-	TRBV7-2	TRBJ2-7	TRBD2	CASSPQTGTSVYEQYF	TGTGCCAGCAGTCCCCAAACCGGGACTAGCGTCTACGAGCAGTACTTC
13	-	TRBV12-3/TRBV12-4	TRBJ1-5	TRBD1	CASTDRGNQPQHF	TGTGCCAGCACAGACAGGGGCAATCAGCCCCAGCATTTT
15	-	TRBV5-4	TRBJ1-4	TRBD1	CASSPRQGANEKLFF	TGTGCCAGCAGCCCTAGACAGGGGGCTAATGAAAAACTGTTTTTT
15	-	TRBV7-2	TRBJ2-3	-	CASSLDGRRTDTQYF	TGTGCCAGCAGCTTAGACGGGAGAAGGACAGATACGCAGTATTTT
15	-	TRBV5-4	TRBJ1-2	-	CASSRGGSRDYGYTF	TGTGCCAGCAGCCGAGGTGGGTCGAGGGACTATGGCTACACCTTC
15	-	TRBV30	TRBJ1-4	-	CAWSDLFGTNEKLFF	TGTGCCTGGAGTGATCTCTTCGGGACTAATGAAAAACTGTTTTTT
17	-	TRBV28	TRBJ2-7	-	CASSQYKTSFRRGEQYF	TGTGCCAGCAGTCAATACAAGACCTCTTTTAGGCGGGGCGAGCAGTACTTC
11	once	TRBV12-3/TRBV12-4	TRBJ2-1	TRBD1	CASGKQGAQFF	TGTGCCAGCGGCAAACAGGGGGCGCAGTTCTTC
15	-	TRBV5-1	TRBJ1-5	TRBD1	CASSRDRGPNQPQHF	TGCGCCAGCAGCCGGGACAGGGGTCCGAATCAGCCCCAGCATTTT
13	few	TRBV12-3/TRBV12-4	TRBJ2-5	-	CASRHQGQGTQYF	TGTGCCAGCAGACATCAGGGACAAGGGACCCAGTACTTC
14	-	TRBV2	TRBJ2-3	-	CASSEPRFEDTQYF	TGTGCCAGCAGTGAACCCAGGTTTGAAGATACGCAGTATTTT
11	-	TRBV24-1	TRBJ2-3	-	CATSYTDTQYF	TGTGCCACCAGCTACACAGATACGCAGTATTTT
14	-	TRBV5-4	TRBJ1-2	-	CASSQKSGHYGYTF	TGTGCCAGCAGCCAAAAGTCAGGGCACTATGGCTACACCTTC
12	-	TRBV3-1/TRBV3-2	TRBJ2-3	-	CASSRPGDTQYF	TGTGCCAGCAGCCGGCCAGGAGATACGCAGTATTTT